This T cell receptor beta chain appears in the sequencing data of a study of shared clonotypes between healthy human individuals. General study results and limits: Memory subsets generally showed smaller estimated richness than naive subsets did. The sharing of 4% to 5.5% of naive CD4 clonotypes was seen across several donors. The four-donor shared clonotypes exceeded non-shared clonotypes in generation probability, with non-shared ones scoring lower.

Of note for this clone: Its antigen is not identified.

In the authors' methods: Filtering of immunoSEQ junctional sequences could not match full-length read filtering. Some clones are missing from TCRdb's copy, which holds only in-frame ones; the method was immunoSEQ multiplex PCR. Clone size and the V and J calls come from that table; the DNA yielded D and trimming. The table includes approximately 530,000 clones, about 96% detected once. V shed 1 base, J shed 3 bases, and the junction held 11 bases outside the gene matches. This CDR3 has 17 amino acids. Germline V lookup: CDR1 SGHRS, CDR2 YFSETQ. The sequence came from a woman in her twenties or thirties in good health. The sequencing sample was made of naive CD4+ T cells sorted from blood. As for subset: CD45RA+ positively selected. V and J are TRBV5-1 and TRBJ2-7; 9 bases are a match to TRBD2. The DNA for the CDR3 is TGCGCCAGCAGCTTGAGCTTAGCGGGAGAGGGGGGCTACGAGCAGTACTTC. Translated, it gives CASSLSLAGEGGYEQYF.